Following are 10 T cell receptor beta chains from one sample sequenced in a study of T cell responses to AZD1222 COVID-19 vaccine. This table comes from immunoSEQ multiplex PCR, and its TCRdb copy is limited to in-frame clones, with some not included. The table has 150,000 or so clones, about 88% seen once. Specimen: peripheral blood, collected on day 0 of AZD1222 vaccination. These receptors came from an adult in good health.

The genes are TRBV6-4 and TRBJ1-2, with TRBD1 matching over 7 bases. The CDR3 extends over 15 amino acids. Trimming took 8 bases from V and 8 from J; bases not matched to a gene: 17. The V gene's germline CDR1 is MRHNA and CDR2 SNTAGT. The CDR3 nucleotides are TGTGCCAGCCGAGAGATTAAGGGGGCCCTCGAGGGCTACACCTTC. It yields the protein CASREIKGALEGYTF.

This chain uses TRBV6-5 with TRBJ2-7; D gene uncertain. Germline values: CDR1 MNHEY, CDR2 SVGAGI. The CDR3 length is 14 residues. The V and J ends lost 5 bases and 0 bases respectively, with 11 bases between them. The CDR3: CASSPSSGSYEQYF. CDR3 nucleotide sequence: TGTGCCAGCAGTCCTAGTTCGGGCTCCTACGAGCAGTACTTC.

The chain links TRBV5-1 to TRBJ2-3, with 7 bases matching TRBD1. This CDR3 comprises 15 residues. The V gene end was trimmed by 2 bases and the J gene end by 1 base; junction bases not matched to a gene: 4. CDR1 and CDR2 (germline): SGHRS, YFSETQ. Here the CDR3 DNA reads TGCGCCAGCAGCTTAGGAACAGGGGGCACAGATACGCAGTATTTT. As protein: CASSLGTGGTDTQYF.

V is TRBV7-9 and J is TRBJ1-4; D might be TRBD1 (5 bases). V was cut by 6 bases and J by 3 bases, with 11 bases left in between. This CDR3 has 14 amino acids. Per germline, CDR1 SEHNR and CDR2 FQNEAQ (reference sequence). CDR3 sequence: CASSLRAANEKLFF. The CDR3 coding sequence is TGTGCCAGCAGTCTCAGGGCGGCTAATGAAAAACTGTTTTTT.

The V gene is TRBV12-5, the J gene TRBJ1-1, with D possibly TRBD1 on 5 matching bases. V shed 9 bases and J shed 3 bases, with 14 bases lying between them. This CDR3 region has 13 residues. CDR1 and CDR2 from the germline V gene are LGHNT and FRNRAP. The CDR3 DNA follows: TGTGCTAGCGTAGAGGCGGGACACACTGAAGCTTTCTTT. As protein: CASVEAGHTEAFF.

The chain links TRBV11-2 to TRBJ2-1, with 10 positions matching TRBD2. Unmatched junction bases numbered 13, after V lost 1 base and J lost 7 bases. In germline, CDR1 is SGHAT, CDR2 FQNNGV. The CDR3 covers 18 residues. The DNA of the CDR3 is TGTGCCAGCAGCTTAGGAGAGGCTAGCGGGGGCCGGGGGAATGAGCAGTTCTTC. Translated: CASSLGEASGGRGNEQFF.

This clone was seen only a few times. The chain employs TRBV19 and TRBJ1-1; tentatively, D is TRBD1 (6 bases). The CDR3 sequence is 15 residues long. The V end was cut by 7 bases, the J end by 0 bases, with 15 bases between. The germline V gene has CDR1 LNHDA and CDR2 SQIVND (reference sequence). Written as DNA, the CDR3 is TGTGCCAGTACCCAGCCGGGGGGCATGAACACTGAAGCTTTCTTT. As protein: CASTQPGGMNTEAFF.

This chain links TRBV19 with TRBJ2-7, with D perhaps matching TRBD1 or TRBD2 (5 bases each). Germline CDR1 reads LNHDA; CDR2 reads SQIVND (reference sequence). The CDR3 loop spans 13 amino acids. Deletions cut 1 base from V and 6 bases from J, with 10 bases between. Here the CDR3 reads CASSIARAGEQYF. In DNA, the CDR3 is TGTGCCAGTAGTATAGCCAGGGCGGGCGAGCAGTACTTC.

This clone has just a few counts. The CDR3 reads CASSLAPDRGHEQYF. CDR3 DNA sequence: TGTGCCAGCAGTTTAGCCCCGGACAGGGGGCACGAGCAGTACTTC. The V call is TRBV27, the J call TRBJ2-7; TRBD1 agrees at 11 bases. V lost 2 bases to trimming and J lost 5 bases; unmatched junction nucleotides: 5. The germline V gene encodes CDR1 MNHEY and CDR2 SMNVEV (reference sequence). The CDR3 spans 15 residues.

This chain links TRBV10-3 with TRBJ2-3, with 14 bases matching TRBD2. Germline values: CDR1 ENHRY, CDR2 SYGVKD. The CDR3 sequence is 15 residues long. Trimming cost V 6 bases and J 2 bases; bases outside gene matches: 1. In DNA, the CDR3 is TGTGCCATCAGGGGACTAGCGGGGGTCACAGATACGCAGTATTTT. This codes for CAIRGLAGVTDTQYF.